Below are 16 T cell receptor beta chains sequenced from a single sample in a study of cytomegalovirus exposure and HLA in healthy donors (dated by TCRdb to the late 2010s). Receptor amplification or capture employed the immunoSEQ multiplex PCR assay. For the multiplex PCR, a mixture combining 60 forward primers for TCR Vbeta segments and 13 reverse primers for TCR Jbeta segments was used. TCRdb took over this immuneACCESS table, retaining in-frame rearrangements with V and J assigned. Such tables are incomplete; in checked studies, under half of the missing clones stem from an unresolved V gene, and the remainder is unexplained. This sample is represented by 150,000 to 200,000 clones; roughly 68% of them were singletons. Roughly 10% of the sample rests with the top ten. Input material: PBMCs. These receptors were obtained from a man in his thirties or forties in good health and CMV-seropositive.

The chain carries TRBV4-2 and TRBJ2-1; 8 bases fit TRBD2. Germline V gives CDR1 LGHNA, CDR2 YNFKEQ. The CDR3 has 16 amino acids. V lost 0 bases, J lost 6 bases, and 7 bases stayed unmatched. CDR3: CASSQDRSGRGNEQFF. The CDR3 bases are TGTGCCAGCAGCCAAGATAGAAGCGGGAGAGGCAATGAGCAGTTCTTC.

Remarks on this clone: One end of the junction varies from germline; a read error may be responsible. V and J are TRBV16 and TRBJ1-1; D perhaps matches TRBD1 (6 bases). Germline values: CDR1 KGHSY, CDR2 FQNENV. This CDR3 region has 13 residues. This chain's CDR3 is CASSQSLQGRFVF. The CDR3 DNA reads as TGTGCCAGCAGCCAATCATTACAGGGACGTTTCGTTTTT.

The chain carries TRBV10-3 and TRBJ2-1, with TRBD2 matching 11 bases. The germline V gene encodes CDR1 ENHRY and CDR2 SYGVKD. Germline trimming cut 0 bases from V and 12 bases from J; bases unmatched to any gene: 7. The length of the CDR3 is 15 residues. The CDR3 nucleotides are TGTGCCATCAGTGAGTCTAGCGGGGGGGCCCCCCCGCAGTTCTTC. Encoded protein: CAISESSGGAPPQFF.

This sequence joins TRBV7-2 and TRBJ2-6, with a possible D match to TRBD1 (5 bases). The V end lost 6 bases, the J end lost 4 bases, and 13 bases lay between the germline ends. The CDR3 runs 15 residues. Germline V gene data show CDR1 as SGHTA and CDR2 as FQGNSA. The DNA for the CDR3 is TGTGCCAGCAGAGTAGGGGCGCTCGGGGCCAACGTCCTGACTTTC. Protein sequence: CASRVGALGANVLTF.

The J gene is TRBJ2-7, the V gene TRBV7-3; D gene unclear. Trimming shortened V by 2 bases and J by 1 base, and 6 bases separated the two germline ends. This CDR3 is built from 13 residues. Germline CDR1 reads SGHTA; CDR2 reads FQGTGA. Here the CDR3 reads CASSLELSYEQYF. CDR3 nucleotide sequence: TGTGCCAGCAGCTTAGAACTATCCTACGAGCAGTACTTC.

V and J are TRBV6-1 and TRBJ2-2; 7 nucleotides agree with TRBD1. The J segment lost 5 bases and the V segment lost 2 bases, leaving 5 bases of the junction unmatched. The CDR3 loop spans 15 amino acids. Looked up from germline, CDR1 is MNHNS and CDR2 is SASEGT. CDR3 bases: TGTGCCAGCAGTGAACGGGACAGATCTACCGGGGAGCTGTTTTTT. Amino acid sequence: CASSERDRSTGELFF.

The V and J genes are TRBV30 and TRBJ2-3; 7 bases are shared with TRBD2. The CDR3 covers 14 residues. Germline lookup yields CDR1 GTSNPN and CDR2 SVGIG (reference sequence). Trimming at V came to 1 base and at J to 0 bases, leaving 1 base not matched to a gene. CDR3 amino acids: CAWSAGGSTDTQYF. In DNA, the CDR3 is TGTGCCTGGAGTGCCGGGGGGAGCACAGATACGCAGTATTTT.

The V gene is TRBV30, the J gene TRBJ2-2; D may be TRBD2 (5 bases). CDR1 is GTSNPN and CDR2 is SVGIG in the germline V gene (reference sequence). Trimming removed 0 bases at V and 1 base at J, with 9 bases between. The length of the CDR3 is 15 residues. CDR3 sequence reads: CAWSVEGRNTGELFF. The CDR3 coding sequence is TGTGCCTGGAGTGTTGAGGGTAGGAACACCGGGGAGCTGTTTTTT. The whole variable domain, filled in from reference TRBV30 and TRBJ2-2, reads SQTIHQWPATLVQPVGSPLSLECTVEGTSNPNLYWYRQAAGRGLQLLFYSVGIGQISSEVPQNLSASRPQDRQFILSSKKLLLSDSGFYLCAWSVEGRNTGELFFGEGSRLTVL.

This sequence joins TRBV2 and TRBJ2-7, with 9 nucleotides matching TRBD1. CDR1 is SNHLY and CDR2 is FYNNEI in the germline V gene. The CDR3 covers 14 residues. Trimming at V came to 6 bases and at J to 5 bases, leaving 8 bases not matched to a gene. CDR3 in DNA: TGTGCCAGCAGCGGGGACAGGGTTCTAAACGAGCAGTACTTC. This codes for CASSGDRVLNEQYF. The full variable domain, rest sourced from reference TRBV2 and TRBJ2-7, is EPEVTQTPSHQVTQMGQEVILRCVPISNHLYFYWYRQILGQKVEFLVSFYNNEISEKSEIFDDQFSVERPDGSNFTLKIRSTKLEDSAMYFCASSGDRVLNEQYFGPGTRLTVT.

This sequence joins TRBV9 and TRBJ2-3, with 11 bases aligning to TRBD2. The germline V gene has CDR1 SGDLS and CDR2 YYNGEE. This CDR3 spans 15 amino acids. The V gene end was trimmed by 4 bases and the J gene end by 5 bases; junction bases not matched to a gene: 6. The CDR3 loop reads CASSLTSGSGDTQYF. The CDR3, as DNA: TGTGCCAGCAGCTTAACTAGCGGGAGTGGAGATACGCAGTATTTT.

The chain employs TRBV9 and TRBJ2-3; TRBD2 matches at 9 bases. Unmatched junction bases numbered 21, after V lost 6 bases and J lost 4 bases. This CDR3 comprises 19 residues. Per the germline V gene, CDR1 is SGDLS and CDR2 is YYNGEE. CDR3 region: CASTHPPVPGLALSDTQYF. CDR3 DNA: TGTGCCAGCACCCACCCACCCGTTCCGGGACTAGCCTTGTCAGATACGCAGTATTTT.

This chain connects TRBV19 to TRBJ1-1; 11 bases are shared with TRBD1. Germline values: CDR1 LNHDA, CDR2 SQIVND (reference sequence). Unmatched junction bases numbered 8, after V lost 6 bases and J lost 5 bases. The CDR3 runs to 15 residues. Here the CDR3 reads CASSTGTGGRTEAFF. The CDR3 DNA follows: TGTGCCAGTAGCACCGGGACAGGGGGACGGACTGAAGCTTTCTTT.

The V and J genes are TRBV27 and TRBJ1-2, with D unresolved. V was trimmed by 7 bases and J by 6 bases, leaving 12 bases between them. CDR1 is MNHEY and CDR2 is SMNVEV in the germline V gene (reference sequence). This CDR3 region has 12 residues. The CDR3 loop is CASMEFGNGYTF. For the CDR3, the DNA is TGTGCCAGCATGGAGTTCGGCAATGGCTACACCTTC.

V gene TRBV4-2 combines with J gene TRBJ2-5; weak D call: TRBD2 (5 bases). Looked up from germline, CDR1 is LGHNA and CDR2 is YNFKEQ. The V end was cut by 1 base, the J end by 1 base, with 13 bases between. The CDR3 runs to 16 residues. CDR3 in DNA: TGTGCCAGCAGCCAAGTAGGTGGGAGCGGCCAAGAGACCCAGTACTTC. Residues: CASSQVGGSGQETQYF.

The CDR3 protein is CASSATGFYEQYF. The CDR3 bases are TGTGCCAGCAGTGCGACAGGGTTCTACGAGCAGTACTTC. The genes are TRBV6-5 and TRBJ2-7, with TRBD1 matching 7 bases. The J segment lost 3 bases and the V segment lost 5 bases, leaving 4 bases of the junction unmatched. The CDR3 runs 13 residues. Germline V CDR1 and CDR2: MNHEY, SVGAGI.

The V call is TRBV5-1, the J call TRBJ2-3; D is perhaps TRBD2 (5 bases). The CDR3 extends over 14 amino acids. V gave up 4 bases and J gave up 0 bases, with 9 bases separating them. In germline, CDR1 is SGHRS, CDR2 YFSETQ. This chain's CDR3 is CASSPTGSTDTQYF. As DNA, the CDR3 is TGCGCCAGCAGCCCGACGGGGAGCACAGATACGCAGTATTTT. Full variable domain (rest looked up from reference TRBV5-1 and TRBJ2-3): KAGVTQTPRYLIKTRGQQVTLSCSPISGHRSVSWYQQTPGQGLQFLFEYFSETQRNKGNFPGRFSGRQFSNSRSEMNVSTLELGDSALYLCASSPTGSTDTQYFGPGTRLTVL.